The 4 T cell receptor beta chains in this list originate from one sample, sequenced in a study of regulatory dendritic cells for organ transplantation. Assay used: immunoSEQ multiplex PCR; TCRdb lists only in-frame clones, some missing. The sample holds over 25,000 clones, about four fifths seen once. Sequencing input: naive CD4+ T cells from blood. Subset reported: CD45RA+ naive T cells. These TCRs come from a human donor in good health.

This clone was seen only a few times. The CDR3 coding sequence is TGCGCCAGCAGCCAACCGGTTGTCACTAATGAAAAACTGTTTTTT. Amino acids: CASSQPVVTNEKLFF. This sequence joins TRBV4-1 and TRBJ1-4; D not certain. Germline lookup yields CDR1 MGHRA and CDR2 YSYEKL. This CDR3 region has 15 residues. V lost 2 bases and J 2 bases, leaving 9 bases between the germline ends.

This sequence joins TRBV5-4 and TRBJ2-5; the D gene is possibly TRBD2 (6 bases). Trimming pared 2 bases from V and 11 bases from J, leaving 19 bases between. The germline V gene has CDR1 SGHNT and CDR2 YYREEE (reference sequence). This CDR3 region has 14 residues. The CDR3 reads CASSLVGPTREQYF. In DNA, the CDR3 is TGTGCCAGCAGCTTAGTCGGGCCTACCCGGGAGCAGTACTTC.

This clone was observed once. As DNA, the CDR3 is TGCGCCAGCAGCCCTTTCGGACAGGGGGCGAACACCGGGGAGCTGTTTTTT. Translating gives CASSPFGQGANTGELFF. The chain carries TRBV4-3 and TRBJ2-2; 10 bases match TRBD1. V was pared by 4 bases and J by 0 bases, with 5 bases of the junction left unmatched. This CDR3 is 17 amino acids long. Germline V gives CDR1 LGHNA, CDR2 YSLEER.

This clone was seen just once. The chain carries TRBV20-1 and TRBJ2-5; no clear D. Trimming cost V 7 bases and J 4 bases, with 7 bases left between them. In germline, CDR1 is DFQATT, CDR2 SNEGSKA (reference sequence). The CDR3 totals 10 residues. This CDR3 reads CSVFGETQYF. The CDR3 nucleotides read TGCAGTGTGTTCGGAGAGACCCAGTACTTC.